This entry is about one TCR beta chain. The CDR3 loop spans 12 amino acids. V lost 5 bases, J lost 6 bases, and 8 bases lay in between. In germline, CDR1 is PRHDT, CDR2 FYEKMQ (reference sequence). Sequenced by immunoSEQ multiplex PCR; TCRdb stores in-frame clones only, minus some. The sample records tens of thousands of clones, just over 90% being singletons. This sample is drawn from a study of T cell changes during pregnancy in multiple sclerosis. The clonotype originates from a female donor with multiple sclerosis, enrolled in a pregnancy study. The chain uses TRBV13 and TRBJ1-5; possibly TRBD1 for D (6 bases). The source material was CD8+ T cells from peripheral blood mononuclear cells, sampled after pregnancy. CDR3 residues: CASSLRGQPQHF. In DNA form, the CDR3 reads TGTGCCAGCAGCCTCAGGGGTCAGCCCCAGCATTTT.